The 14 T cell receptor beta chains listed next were all sequenced from one sample in a study of blood T cell repertoires in COVID-19. TCRdb's copy holds only in-frame clones and misses some; the assay was immunoSEQ multiplex PCR. The table lists around 320,000 clones, 89% of them singletons. Material for sequencing was peripheral blood. The receptors were gathered from a woman in her twenties or thirties with COVID-19, enrolled during active disease.

V is TRBV6-5 and J is TRBJ1-5, with 8 positions matching TRBD1. Looked up from germline, CDR1 is MNHEY and CDR2 is SVGAGI. The CDR3 has 13 amino acids. The V gene end was trimmed by 6 bases and the J gene end by 6 bases; junction bases not matched to a gene: 4. The DNA for the CDR3 is TGTGCCAGCAGCCAGACAGGGGCTCAGCCCCAGCATTTT. Translating gives CASSQTGAQPQHF.

The rearrangement links TRBV28 to TRBJ1-4; perhaps TRBD1 as D (6 bases). The CDR3 spans 16 residues. Germline CDR1 and CDR2: MDHEN and SYDVKM. V lost 2 bases and J 8 bases, leaving 18 bases between the germline ends. The CDR3 sequence: CASSLMGGAGEEKLFF. The CDR3 DNA follows: TGTGCCAGCAGTTTAATGGGTGGGGCAGGGGAAGAAAAACTGTTTTTT.

This clone came up a few times. The gene calls are TRBV19 and TRBJ1-1; 7 nucleotides align to TRBD1. V trimming: 6 bases; J trimming: 1 base; junction bases outside the gene matches: 5. The CDR3 is 14 residues long. Germline CDR1 and CDR2: LNHDA and SQIVND (reference sequence). CDR3 residues: CASSPTGKNTEAFF. The CDR3, as DNA: TGTGCCAGTAGCCCGACAGGGAAGAACACTGAAGCTTTCTTT.

This chain connects TRBV7-2 to TRBJ2-7; TRBD1 might be the D (6 bases). This CDR3 comprises 15 residues. V lost 4 bases to trimming and J lost 7 bases, with 20 bases between them. In germline, CDR1 is SGHTA, CDR2 FQGNSA. The CDR3 DNA sequence: TGTGCCAGCAGCTCCCATGGGGGCGAGTCTGGAGAGCAGTACTTC. This sequence encodes CASSSHGGESGEQYF.

In nucleotides, the CDR3 is TGTGCCAGCAGTTCCCGGGGGGATCAGCCCCAGCATTTT. Amino acids: CASSSRGDQPQHF. The gene calls are TRBV28 and TRBJ1-5, with D perhaps matching TRBD1 (5 bases). Trimming removed 4 bases at V and 5 bases at J, with 9 bases between. CDR1 is MDHEN and CDR2 is SYDVKM in the germline V gene. CDR3 length: 13 amino acids.

The chain couples TRBV5-1 to TRBJ1-2; TRBD1 aligns across 7 bases. Looked up from germline, CDR1 is SGHRS and CDR2 is YFSETQ. The CDR3 runs 15 residues. With V trimmed by 4 bases and J by 4 bases, 10 bases remained unmatched. The DNA for the CDR3 is TGCGCCAGCAGCAACCGGGACAGAGGATCCTATGGCTACACCTTC. This encodes CASSNRDRGSYGYTF.

The J gene is TRBJ2-3, the V gene TRBV5-1; TRBD1 might be the D (6 bases). This CDR3 spans 14 amino acids. Germline lookup yields CDR1 SGHRS and CDR2 YFSETQ. The germline V and J ends were trimmed by 5 bases and 4 bases, with 14 bases remaining between them. CDR3 bases: TGCGCCAGCAGGTCCAGGGGAATCGCAGATACGCAGTATTTT. This sequence encodes CASRSRGIADTQYF. The full variable domain, rest sourced from reference TRBV5-1 and TRBJ2-3, is KAGVTQTPRYLIKTRGQQVTLSCSPISGHRSVSWYQQTPGQGLQFLFEYFSETQRNKGNFPGRFSGRQFSNSRSEMNVSTLELGDSALYLCASRSRGIADTQYFGPGTRLTVL.

The CDR3 nucleotides are TGTGCCAGCAGCTCCCTAGCGGGGGGGCATGGTAGTGAGCAGTTCTTC. Translated, it gives CASSSLAGGHGSEQFF. The chain carries TRBV11-2 and TRBJ2-1, with 12 bases fitting TRBD2. This CDR3 has 16 residues. The germline gives CDR1 SGHAT, CDR2 FQNNGV. The trim removed 4 bases at V and 9 bases at J, leaving 10 bases unmatched.

A single count supports this clone. The genes are TRBV4-1 and TRBJ2-1; D remains ambiguous. The CDR3 has 16 amino acids. Trimming stripped 3 bases from V and 0 bases from J, with 12 bases between. Germline CDR1 reads MGHRA; CDR2 reads YSYEKL. The CDR3 region is CASSHASPISYNEQFF. CDR3 nucleotides: TGCGCCAGCAGCCACGCTTCACCTATCTCCTACAATGAGCAGTTCTTC.

The gene calls are TRBV5-1 and TRBJ1-2, with TRBD1 matching 7 bases. The V gene's germline CDR1 is SGHRS and CDR2 YFSETQ. J lost 0 bases, V lost 7 bases, and 6 bases had no gene match. This CDR3 has 14 residues. CDR3 region: CASLDRSANYGYTF. The CDR3 DNA reads as TGCGCCAGCCTGGACAGGTCGGCTAACTATGGCTACACCTTC. Variable domain in full (rest from reference TRBV5-1 and TRBJ1-2): KAGVTQTPRYLIKTRGQQVTLSCSPISGHRSVSWYQQTPGQGLQFLFEYFSETQRNKGNFPGRFSGRQFSNSRSEMNVSTLELGDSALYLCASLDRSANYGYTFGSGTRLTVV.

The V and J genes are TRBV27 and TRBJ1-2; unclear D gene. The germline V gene has CDR1 MNHEY and CDR2 SMNVEV (reference sequence). Trimming removed 6 bases at V and 7 bases at J, with 18 bases between. This CDR3 has 14 residues. The CDR3 protein is CASRPGGRESGYTF. CDR3 in DNA: TGTGCCAGCAGGCCGGGTGGGCGGGAGTCTGGCTACACCTTC.

This chain joins TRBV18 and TRBJ1-1; perhaps TRBD1 as D (5 bases). V was pared by 1 base and J by 5 bases, with 14 bases between. Per germline, CDR1 KGHSH and CDR2 LQKENI. The CDR3 extends over 15 amino acids. CDR3 coding DNA: TGTGCCAGCTCACCACAACACAGAAGGGGAACTGAAGCTTTCTTT. This gives the protein CASSPQHRRGTEAFF.

This clone was counted a single time. The V call is TRBV5-1, the J call TRBJ2-5, with 8 bases aligning to TRBD1. In germline, CDR1 is SGHRS, CDR2 YFSETQ. J gave up 4 bases and V 0 bases, and 5 bases lay outside the gene matches. This CDR3 is built from 15 residues. The CDR3 nucleotides read TGCGCCAGCAGCTTGGTGTCAGGGGGCGCAGAGACCCAGTACTTC. It codes for CASSLVSGGAETQYF.

The chain uses TRBV10-3 and TRBJ1-2, with 9 bases matching TRBD1. V was clipped by 6 bases and J by 5 bases; unmatched bases: 7. The CDR3 is 14 residues long. Germline V CDR1 and CDR2: ENHRY, SYGVKD. The CDR3 reads CAISRTGAEYGYTF. The CDR3 DNA reads TGTGCCATCAGCCGGACAGGGGCGGAGTATGGCTACACCTTC.